What follows are 20 T cell receptor beta chains derived from one specimen sequenced in a study of blood T cell repertoires in COVID-19. The protocol was immunoSEQ multiplex PCR, while the TCRdb copy is restricted to in-frame clones and leaves out a portion. Of under 300,000 clones in the sample, roughly 90% were seen once. Material for sequencing was PBMCs or T cells enriched from blood (not recorded which). The receptor source for this set is a woman in her twenties or thirties who had recovered from COVID-19.

The chain joins TRBV11-2 to TRBJ2-1; 14 bases line up with TRBD2. The V gene end was trimmed by 3 bases and the J gene end by 7 bases; junction bases not matched to a gene: 8. The CDR3 has 17 residues. CDR1 and CDR2 (germline): SGHAT, FQNNGV. CDR3 coding DNA: TGTGCCAGCAGCTTGACTAGCGGGGGGGCCGGGTGGAATGAGCAGTTCTTC. It codes for CASSLTSGGAGWNEQFF.

This chain uses TRBV29-1 with TRBJ1-5, with D uncertain. The V and J ends lost 4 bases and 0 bases respectively, with 7 bases between them. The CDR3 contains 13 residues. Germline V CDR1 and CDR2: SQVTM, ANQGSEA. CDR3 nucleotides: TGCAGCGTTGTAACAAGTAGCAATCAGCCCCAGCATTTT. Protein: CSVVTSSNQPQHF.

The rearrangement uses TRBV3-1 (or the pseudogene TRBV3-2) and TRBJ2-3, with TRBD2 as a possible D gene (6 bases). CDR3 length: 13 residues. Germline V gene lookup returns CDR1 LGHDT and CDR2 YNNKEL (reference sequence). The V gene lost 4 bases and the J gene lost 3 bases, with 8 bases spanning the gap. CDR3 protein: CASSPRGTDTQYF. CDR3 sequence (DNA): TGTGCCAGCAGCCCGCGGGGAACAGATACGCAGTATTTT.

The chain recombines TRBV29-1 with TRBJ1-1; D is unclear. This CDR3 is 11 amino acids long. Trimming pared 7 bases from V and 5 bases from J, leaving 11 bases between. Germline assignment: CDR1 SQVTM and CDR2 ANQGSEA. The CDR3 sequence is CSGEWATEAFF. The CDR3 DNA follows: TGCAGCGGGGAGTGGGCGACTGAAGCTTTCTTT.

The V call is TRBV4-1, the J call TRBJ1-4, with 10 bases lining up with TRBD1. Per the germline V gene, CDR1 is MGHRA and CDR2 is YSYEKL. J lost 11 bases, V lost 2 bases, and 14 bases had no gene match. CDR3 length: 17 residues. CDR3 sequence: CASSQPPGQGLIRKLFF. For the CDR3, the DNA is TGCGCCAGCAGCCAACCCCCGGGACAGGGGTTAATAAGGAAACTGTTTTTT.

V is TRBV10-3 and J is TRBJ1-4; tentative D call: TRBD1 (6 bases). The V gene lost 4 bases and the J gene lost 8 bases, with 14 bases spanning the gap. Looked up from germline, CDR1 is ENHRY and CDR2 is SYGVKD. The CDR3 length is 14 residues. CDR3 amino acids: CAISVSRDTEKLFF. As DNA, the CDR3 is TGTGCCATCAGTGTGTCGAGGGACACCGAAAAACTGTTTTTT.

V usage is TRBV29-1 and J usage is TRBJ2-1; no firm D call. Germline V gene lookup returns CDR1 SQVTM and CDR2 ANQGSEA. The V and J ends lost 1 base and 7 bases respectively, with 5 bases between them. The CDR3 consists of 11 residues. CDR3 amino acids: CSVEGRNEQFF. CDR3 sequence (DNA): TGCAGCGTTGAAGGGCGGAATGAGCAGTTCTTC.

J is TRBJ1-4 and V is TRBV6-5; D might be TRBD1 (6 bases). Germline values: CDR1 MNHEY, CDR2 SVGAGI. The length of the CDR3 is 13 residues. The V end lost 3 bases, the J end lost 8 bases, and 10 bases lay between the germline ends. The CDR3 coding sequence is TGTGCCAGCAGTTATCCAGGACAGGAAAAACTGTTTTTT. This encodes CASSYPGQEKLFF.

The chain couples TRBV5-1 to TRBJ1-2; D unresolved. The CDR3 sequence is 13 residues long. Trimming stripped 6 bases from V and 8 bases from J, with 17 bases between. The germline V gene has CDR1 SGHRS and CDR2 YFSETQ. CDR3 sequence (DNA): TGCGCCAGCACCCACCCCACGGAGAACGGCTACACCTTC. As protein: CASTHPTENGYTF.

The V call is TRBV5-4, the J call TRBJ1-1; 8 bases fit TRBD1. The J segment lost 4 bases and the V segment lost 0 bases, leaving 2 bases of the junction unmatched. The CDR3 is 14 residues long. Germline V CDR1 and CDR2: SGHNT, YYREEE (reference sequence). CDR3 sequence reads: CASSLEQGGTEAFF. CDR3 bases: TGTGCCAGCAGCTTGGAACAGGGGGGCACTGAAGCTTTCTTT.

This clone has only a few counts. The chain combines TRBV2 with TRBJ1-2, with D uncertain. The length of the CDR3 is 14 residues. CDR1 is SNHLY and CDR2 is FYNNEI in the germline V gene. The V and J ends lost 7 bases and 8 bases respectively, with 20 bases between them. This chain's CDR3 is CASTDTAAVQGYTF. CDR3 DNA sequence: TGTGCCAGCACCGATACCGCGGCAGTCCAAGGCTACACCTTC.

The chain has TRBV5-1 and TRBJ2-7; 10 nucleotides line up with TRBD1. The CDR3 runs 15 residues. Losses at the gene ends were 3 bases for V and 5 bases for J; bases not matched to a gene: 8. CDR1 is SGHRS and CDR2 is YFSETQ in the germline V gene. CDR3 loop: CASSSLTGGLDEQYF. Here the CDR3 DNA reads TGCGCCAGCAGCTCTCTGACAGGGGGCTTGGACGAGCAGTACTTC.

The J gene is TRBJ1-1, the V gene TRBV11-3; D is ambiguous. Looked up from germline, CDR1 is SGHNT and CDR2 is YENEEA. Trimming removed 0 bases from V and 5 bases from J, with 7 bases in between. The CDR3 totals 13 residues. CDR3 sequence reads: CASSLDRGTEAFF. The CDR3 DNA follows: TGTGCCAGCAGCTTAGATCGGGGAACTGAAGCTTTCTTT.

The V call is TRBV4-1, the J call TRBJ1-6; the D gene is possibly TRBD1 (5 bases). V was clipped by 1 base and J by 7 bases, with 11 bases between them. The CDR3 totals 15 residues. CDR1 is MGHRA, CDR2 YSYEKL, per germline. CDR3 residues: CASSQGYRPNSPLHF. In nucleotides, the CDR3 is TGCGCCAGCAGCCAAGGGTACAGGCCCAATTCACCCCTCCACTTT.

The chain combines TRBV9 with TRBJ2-5; the match to TRBD2 covers 15 bases. Per germline, CDR1 SGDLS and CDR2 YYNGEE. There are 17 residues in the CDR3. The junction had 3 bases not matched to a gene; V was cut back by 2 bases and J by 1 base. CDR3 loop: CASSVGLAGGSQETQYF. For the CDR3, the DNA is TGTGCCAGCAGCGTCGGACTAGCGGGGGGGAGCCAAGAGACCCAGTACTTC.

This chain connects TRBV5-6 to TRBJ2-1; 14 nucleotides match TRBD2. Germline V lookup: CDR1 SGHDT, CDR2 YYEEEE. The trim removed 5 bases at V and 7 bases at J, leaving 11 bases unmatched. CDR3 size: 17 residues. This CDR3 is CASRTRLAGGPYNEQFF. Written as DNA, the CDR3 is TGTGCCAGCAGGACGAGACTAGCGGGAGGGCCTTATAATGAGCAGTTCTTC.

This clone has only a few counts. The CDR3 reads CASSLDRATYEQYF. The CDR3 nucleotides are TGCGCCAGCAGCTTGGACAGGGCCACCTACGAGCAGTACTTC. This chain connects TRBV5-1 to TRBJ2-7; tentatively, D is TRBD1 (6 bases). The germline V gene has CDR1 SGHRS and CDR2 YFSETQ. The CDR3 is 14 amino acids. Trimming shortened V by 0 bases and J by 2 bases, and 9 bases separated the two germline ends.

In its sample, this clone was seen once. The chain employs TRBV4-3 and TRBJ2-7; D might be TRBD2 (6 bases). V was shortened by 1 base and J by 2 bases, with 12 bases between the two germline ends. Per the germline V gene, CDR1 is LGHNA and CDR2 is YSLEER. CDR3 length: 15 amino acids. CDR3 in DNA: TGCGCCAGCAGCCAAGCTGCGTGGGGGGCCTACGAGCAGTACTTC. Its protein is CASSQAAWGAYEQYF.

CDR3 coding DNA: TGTGCCAGCGGTAGAGCCTCTGAAAAACTGTTTTTT. This codes for CASGRASEKLFF. V is TRBV2 and J is TRBJ1-4, with unresolved D. There are 12 residues in the CDR3. Deletions cut 8 bases from V and 7 bases from J, with 11 bases between. Germline CDR1 is SNHLY and CDR2 is FYNNEI.

This rearrangement joins TRBV3-1 (or the pseudogene TRBV3-2) to TRBJ2-7; possible D gene TRBD2, 5 bases. Trimming cost V 4 bases and J 5 bases, with 9 bases left between them. There are 12 residues in the CDR3. Germline lookup yields CDR1 LGHDT and CDR2 YNNKEL (reference sequence). For the CDR3, the DNA is TGTGCCAGCAGCCGCACCGGGGACGAGCAGTACTTC. This translates into CASSRTGDEQYF.